These 32 T cell receptor beta chains share one sample of origin, sequenced in a study of OX40 agonist ivuxolimab in advanced cancers. The receptor library was made with the immunoSEQ multiplex PCR assay. TCRdb took this table from immuneACCESS and kept in-frame rearrangements with V and J called. Such tables lack part of the clones; where checked against another copy, unresolved V genes explain under half of the gap, and the rest is unexplained. This sample gives about 58,000 clones in total; around 79% of them show up just once. In total, the top ten clones hold roughly 1.2% of the sample. Sequencing used CD4+ or CD8+ T cells sorted from blood, obtained in a trial of the OX40 agonist ivuxolimab. Receptors were obtained from an adult with an advanced solid tumor such as melanoma, head and neck, liver or kidney cancer.

The J gene is TRBJ2-1, the V gene TRBV10-3, with 7 bases identical to TRBD1. This CDR3 is built from 13 residues. CDR1 and CDR2 (germline): ENHRY, SYGVKD. Unmatched junction bases numbered 6, after V lost 9 bases and J lost 4 bases. CDR3 in DNA: TGTGCCATTTCTACAGGGGAGTACAATGAGCAGTTCTTC. Translation: CAISTGEYNEQFF.

The rearrangement links TRBV6-4 to TRBJ2-5; D may be TRBD2 (5 bases). CDR3 length: 12 amino acids. Trimming shortened V by 6 bases and J by 11 bases, and 16 bases separated the two germline ends. Germline values: CDR1 MRHNA, CDR2 SNTAGT. The CDR3 loop is CASRGADGEQYF. In DNA form, the CDR3 reads TGTGCCAGCAGGGGCGCCGATGGGGAGCAGTACTTC.

The chain carries TRBV10-3 and TRBJ2-1; D gene unclear. The CDR3 is 13 amino acids. Germline-derived CDR1 and CDR2 are ENHRY and SYGVKD. Trimming removed 10 bases at V and 8 bases at J, with 18 bases between. CDR3 sequence reads: CATSVGSQDEQFF. In DNA form, the CDR3 reads TGTGCCACTTCGGTGGGTTCGCAAGATGAGCAGTTCTTC.

In regard to this clone: This sample also contains other DNA sequences that code for the same CDR3. The rearrangement joins TRBV25-1 to TRBJ2-5; D not resolved. There are 14 residues in the CDR3. V lost 4 bases, J lost 4 bases, and 13 bases lay in between. Germline CDR1 is MGHDK and CDR2 is SYGVNS. The CDR3 nucleotides read TGTGCCAGCAGTGTCTTAAGGGATGGAGAGACCCAGTACTTC. Translating gives CASSVLRDGETQYF.

The chain links TRBV2 to TRBJ2-5, with TRBD1 matching over 10 bases. J was trimmed by 7 bases and V by 4 bases; bases with no gene match: 0. Germline-derived CDR1 and CDR2 are SNHLY and FYNNEI. This CDR3 region has 12 residues. In DNA, the CDR3 is TGTGCCAGCAGTGGGACAGGGGGGACCCAGTACTTC. Its translation: CASSGTGGTQYF.

There are a few counts of this clone. V and J are TRBV2 and TRBJ1-5; 8 bases are shared with TRBD1. Germline CDR1 reads SNHLY; CDR2 reads FYNNEI. CDR3 size: 11 residues. The V gene end was trimmed by 6 bases and the J gene end by 12 bases; junction bases not matched to a gene: 4. The CDR3 DNA reads as TGTGCCAGCAGCCGACAGGGGAACCAGCATTTT. It specifies CASSRQGNQHF.

The chain is built from TRBV28 and TRBJ2-5, with D possibly being TRBD2 (6 bases). The CDR3 runs 12 residues. The germline CDR1 and CDR2 sequences are MDHEN and SYDVKM. Between the trimmed V and J ends, which lost 5 bases and 5 bases, there was a span of 9 bases. The CDR3 sequence is CASSPAGETQYF. The CDR3 DNA is TGTGCCAGCAGTCCAGCGGGCGAGACCCAGTACTTC.

This sequence joins TRBV6-1 and TRBJ1-2; tentative D call: TRBD1 (6 bases). The germline CDR1 and CDR2 sequences are MNHNS and SASEGT. CDR3 length: 13 amino acids. V dropped 3 bases and J dropped 11 bases, with 16 bases sitting between them. The CDR3, as DNA: TGTGCCAGCAGTGAGGATGGACAGAAAGGGTACACCTTC. Protein: CASSEDGQKGYTF.

The chain couples TRBV6-1 to TRBJ2-2, with D perhaps matching TRBD1 (6 bases). Trimming left V 6 bases short and J 3 bases short, with 11 bases between. Germline CDR1 MNHNS, CDR2 SASEGT. The CDR3 consists of 14 residues. For the CDR3, the DNA is TGTGCCAGCAGAAGAGAGGGGGACACCGGGGAGCTGTTTTTT. Amino acids: CASRREGDTGELFF.

This clone was seen only a few times. The genes are TRBV28 and TRBJ1-1, with D possibly TRBD1 on 5 matching bases. The length of the CDR3 is 15 residues. Deletions cut 4 bases from V and 0 bases from J, with 12 bases between. Germline assignment: CDR1 MDHEN and CDR2 SYDVKM. The CDR3, as DNA: TGTGCCAGCAGTTCAGGCGACAGATTGAACACTGAAGCTTTCTTT. This sequence encodes CASSSGDRLNTEAFF.

The CDR3 loop is CASSIDRSNQPQHF. The CDR3 nucleotides read TGTGCCAGCAGCATTGACAGGAGCAATCAGCCCCAGCATTTT. The chain has TRBV5-8 and TRBJ1-5, with D perhaps matching TRBD1 (6 bases). CDR1 and CDR2 from the germline V gene are SGHTS and YDEGEE. V lost 4 bases and J lost 1, with 9 bases in between. CDR3 length: 14 residues.

The rearrangement joins TRBV7-3 to TRBJ1-1; D remains unclear. CDR3 length: 14 residues. Trimming took 5 bases from V and 6 from J, leaving 16 bases between them. Germline assignment: CDR1 SGHTA and CDR2 FQGTGA. This chain's CDR3 is CASSAKPGRAEAFF. The CDR3, as DNA: TGTGCCAGCAGCGCAAAACCGGGGAGGGCTGAAGCTTTCTTT.

This chain uses TRBV30 with TRBJ2-2; D may be TRBD1 (5 bases). Trimming removed 0 bases from V and 6 bases from J, with 11 bases in between. Germline V gene data show CDR1 as GTSNPN and CDR2 as SVGIG (reference sequence). This CDR3 has 14 amino acids. DNA of the CDR3: TGTGCCTGGAGTGTAAGGGGTATCGCCGGGGAGCTGTTTTTT. Translation gives CAWSVRGIAGELFF.

This clone has only a few counts. V is TRBV28 and J is TRBJ1-5; D remains ambiguous. This CDR3 has 13 amino acids. The V end was cut by 1 base, the J end by 4 bases, with 5 bases between. Germline loops: CDR1 MDHEN, CDR2 SYDVKM. The CDR3 DNA is TGTGCCAGCAGTTTATCCCGAAATCAGCCCCAGCATTTT. Its translation: CASSLSRNQPQHF.

The chain uses TRBV9 and TRBJ1-1; D gene ambiguous. CDR3 length: 14 amino acids. The V and J ends lost 3 bases and 1 base respectively, with 10 bases between them. The V gene's germline CDR1 is SGDLS and CDR2 YYNGEE. The CDR3 loop reads CASSGRASNTEAFF. Here the CDR3 DNA reads TGTGCCAGCAGCGGGAGGGCCTCGAACACTGAAGCTTTCTTT.

Here the CDR3 DNA reads TGTGCCAGCAGCTTAGCGGGGGCCTACAATGAGCAGTTCTTC. It translates to CASSLAGAYNEQFF. The rearrangement links TRBV11-2 to TRBJ2-1; possibly TRBD2 for D (6 bases). This CDR3 spans 14 amino acids. Trimming took off 1 base at V and 2 bases at J, with 6 bases between the two ends. Germline V gene sequence: CDR1 SGHAT, CDR2 FQNNGV.

CDR3 bases: TGTGCCAGCAGCCGACAGAGCTTCTATGGCTACACCTTC. Translation: CASSRQSFYGYTF. The chain is built from TRBV11-1 and TRBJ1-2; a weak D match, TRBD1 (5 bases). Germline CDR1 SGHAT, CDR2 FQDESV (reference sequence). Trimming left V 5 bases short and J 4 bases short, with 11 bases between. The CDR3 consists of 13 residues.

The chain combines TRBV10-1 with TRBJ1-4; TRBD1 matches 11 bases. This CDR3 is built from 14 residues. The germline V gene has CDR1 WNHNN and CDR2 SYGVQD (reference sequence). V was pared by 4 bases and J by 7 bases, with 2 bases of the junction left unmatched. The CDR3 DNA follows: TGCGCCAGCAGTGGGACAGGGGGCGCTGAAAAACTGTTTTTT. It yields the protein CASSGTGGAEKLFF.

V and J are TRBV21-1 and TRBJ2-7; whether TRBD1, the table's D call, matches the DNA was not checked. TRBV21-1 is a pseudogene locus. The CDR3 covers 16 residues. The CDR3 sequence is CASSKHPGQGDDEQYF. For the CDR3, the DNA is TGTGCCAGCAGCAAACACCCGGGACAGGGGGATGACGAGCAGTACTTC.

The V and J genes are TRBV23-1 and TRBJ2-5; 8 nucleotides align to TRBD1. The J call may not be correct, given that the DNA end is closer to TRBJ2-7. TRBV23-1 is labeled an ORF, and its function is uncertain. The CDR3 is 14 amino acids. The CDR3 coding sequence is TGCGCCACCCCTCGGACAGGGAGACCCCACGAGCAGTACTTC. It encodes CATPRTGRPHEQYF.

The chain couples TRBV19 to TRBJ2-5, with 12 nucleotides matching TRBD2. Germline V gives CDR1 LNHDA, CDR2 SQIVND (reference sequence). CDR3 length: 15 residues. V dropped 6 bases and J dropped 0; count of bases not matched to a gene: 2. The CDR3 loop is CASRRLAGDQETQYF. DNA for the CDR3: TGTGCCAGTAGGAGACTAGCGGGAGACCAAGAGACCCAGTACTTC.

The rearrangement links TRBV5-1 to TRBJ2-3; 16 nucleotides align to TRBD2. Per the germline V gene, CDR1 is SGHRS and CDR2 is YFSETQ. The CDR3 contains 19 residues. With V trimmed by 4 bases and J by 0 bases, 8 bases remained unmatched. The CDR3 spells CASSPTGTSGRASTDTQYF. The CDR3 DNA is TGCGCCAGCAGCCCCACCGGGACTAGCGGGAGGGCTAGCACAGATACGCAGTATTTT.

The CDR3 region has the DNA TGTGCCAGCGGCAGGGGGTGGGAGACCCAGTACTTC. This gives the protein CASGRGWETQYF. The chain has TRBV6-1 and TRBJ2-5; 7 bases fit TRBD1. Germline CDR1 and CDR2: MNHNS and SASEGT. The CDR3 is made up of 12 amino acids. Unmatched junction bases numbered 5, after V lost 8 bases and J lost 5 bases.

V gene TRBV7-9 combines with J gene TRBJ1-2; possible D gene TRBD1, 6 bases. V was cut by 2 bases and J by 6 bases, with 16 bases left in between. Germline V gene lookup returns CDR1 SEHNR and CDR2 FQNEAQ (reference sequence). This CDR3 contains 15 residues. The CDR3 reads CASSLQGRGRNGYTF. The CDR3 nucleotides read TGTGCCAGCAGCTTACAAGGCAGGGGAAGGAATGGCTACACCTTC.

The chain combines TRBV11-2 with TRBJ1-3, with D perhaps matching TRBD1 (6 bases). The CDR3 is made up of 12 amino acids. Between the trimmed V and J ends, which lost 10 bases and 4 bases, there was a span of 11 bases. Germline V lookup: CDR1 SGHAT, CDR2 FQNNGV. The CDR3 coding sequence is TGTGCCACCGGGGGGCCGGGAAACACCATATATTTT. Translation gives CATGGPGNTIYF. Filled out from reference TRBV11-2 and TRBJ1-3, the complete variable domain reads EAGVAQSPRYKIIEKRQSVAFWCNPISGHATLYWYQQILGQGPKLLIQFQNNGVVDDSQLPKDRFSAERLKGVDSTLKIQPAKLEDSAVYLCATGGPGNTIYFGEGSWLTVV.

This clone was seen only a few times. The chain carries TRBV9 and TRBJ2-1; D possibly corresponds to TRBD2 (6 bases). Germline V gene sequence: CDR1 SGDLS, CDR2 YYNGEE. Trimming left V 0 bases short and J 4 bases short, with 8 bases between. The CDR3 covers 14 residues. The CDR3 sequence: CASSVASVYNEQFF. The CDR3 DNA follows: TGTGCCAGCAGCGTAGCTAGCGTATACAATGAGCAGTTCTTC.

This clone has just one count. This chain uses TRBV5-1 with TRBJ2-7; D might be TRBD2 (6 bases). The CDR3 sequence is 13 residues long. Germline assignment: CDR1 SGHRS and CDR2 YFSETQ. V shed 2 bases and J shed 6 bases, with 12 bases lying between them. CDR3 amino acids: CASSFGTPPEQYF. Here the CDR3 DNA reads TGCGCCAGCAGCTTCGGGACTCCCCCCGAGCAGTACTTC. The whole variable domain, filled in from reference TRBV5-1 and TRBJ2-7, reads KAGVTQTPRYLIKTRGQQVTLSCSPISGHRSVSWYQQTPGQGLQFLFEYFSETQRNKGNFPGRFSGRQFSNSRSEMNVSTLELGDSALYLCASSFGTPPEQYFGPGTRLTVT.

This sequence joins TRBV11-3 and TRBJ2-7; the match to TRBD1 covers 8 bases. The CDR3 length is 15 residues. V lost 2 bases and J lost 4; bases outside the gene matches: 7. Germline CDR1 is SGHNT and CDR2 is YENEEA. The CDR3 DNA is TGTGCCAGCAGCTTAACAGGGGGTTTTGGTTACGAGCAGTACTTC. As protein: CASSLTGGFGYEQYF.

This clone has a single count. The rearrangement joins TRBV7-2 to TRBJ2-1, with D possibly matching TRBD2 (7 bases). V was clipped by 8 bases and J by 1 base, with 15 bases between them. Germline CDR1 reads SGHTA; CDR2 reads FQGNSA. This CDR3 is built from 15 residues. CDR3 sequence (DNA): TGTGCCAGCTCCAAGGGGGGGCTATCCTACAATGAGCAGTTCTTC. This translates into CASSKGGLSYNEQFF.

This chain uses TRBV5-4 with TRBJ1-2; no clear D gene. CDR1 SGHNT and CDR2 YYREEE come from the germline V gene (reference sequence). With 4 bases removed from V and 4 bases from J, the gap between germline ends came to 8 bases. The CDR3 is made up of 12 amino acids. The CDR3 DNA sequence: TGTGCCAGCAGCGTAGTAGGCTATGGCTACACCTTC. Protein sequence: CASSVVGYGYTF. Full variable domain (outside the CDR3, taken from reference TRBV5-4 and TRBJ1-2): ETGVTQSPTHLIKTRGQQVTLRCSSQSGHNTVSWYQQALGQGPQFIFQYYREEENGRGNFPPRFSGLQFPNYSSELNVNALELDDSALYLCASSVVGYGYTFGSGTRLTVV.

CDR3 amino acids: CASATGTNNQPQHF. The CDR3 DNA sequence: TGTGCCAGCGCAACCGGGACAAACAATCAGCCCCAGCATTTT. The chain carries TRBV2 and TRBJ1-5; perhaps TRBD1 as D (6 bases). Germline V lookup: CDR1 SNHLY, CDR2 FYNNEI. The CDR3 spans 14 residues. The germline V and J ends were trimmed by 8 bases and 3 bases, with 14 bases remaining between them.

The rearrangement uses TRBV6-1 and TRBJ1-3, with 8 bases matching TRBD1. This CDR3 is 16 amino acids long. Per the germline V gene, CDR1 is MNHNS and CDR2 is SASEGT. V gave up 2 bases and J gave up 4 bases; unmatched junction bases: 7. The CDR3 bases are TGTGCCAGCAGTGAACAGGGGGCGCGTGCGGGAAACACCATATATTTT. This codes for CASSEQGARAGNTIYF.